These 26 T cell receptor beta chains share one sample of origin, sequenced in a study of a mutant IDH1 vaccine in newly diagnosed glioma. The time point was: week 5, during vaccination. Vaccination comprised doses that each held 300 ug of mutant IDH1 20-mer peptide, plus topical imiquimod. Produced via immunoSEQ multiplex PCR; TCRdb's table is partial and in-frame only. The sample carries under 95,000 clones, roughly 91% recorded once. These TCRs are of unknown antigen specificity. Sequencing used PBMCs, obtained from a glioma patient whose treatment included an IDH1 peptide vaccine. These receptors were taken from a woman between 50 and 59 years old with glioma.

This chain links TRBV29-1 with TRBJ2-1, with TRBD1 as a possible D gene (6 bases). The CDR3 sequence is 13 residues long. V shed 7 bases and J shed 5 bases, with 15 bases lying between them. Germline values: CDR1 SQVTM, CDR2 ANQGSEA. CDR3 sequence: CSARGGPHNEQFF. The DNA for the CDR3 is TGCAGCGCCCGAGGGGGACCTCACAATGAGCAGTTCTTC.

The CDR3 bases are TGTGCCATCAGTCTGGACAATGAGCAGTTCTTC. This translates into CAISLDNEQFF. V and J are TRBV10-3 and TRBJ2-1; D gene ambiguous. CDR3 length: 11 residues. Germline loops: CDR1 ENHRY, CDR2 SYGVKD. V was trimmed by 5 bases and J by 5 bases, leaving 4 bases between them.

This clone has only a few counts. The chain recombines TRBV13 with TRBJ1-1, with D unclear. Germline loops: CDR1 PRHDT, CDR2 FYEKMQ (reference sequence). V was shortened by 0 bases and J by 0 bases, with 8 bases between the two germline ends. This CDR3 is 15 amino acids long. CDR3: CASSLGGRMNTEAFF. CDR3 coding DNA: TGTGCCAGCAGCTTAGGAGGCAGAATGAACACTGAAGCTTTCTTT.

The sample holds a few counts of this clone. The chain combines TRBV6-1 with TRBJ1-1; 7 bases are shared with TRBD1. With 4 bases clipped from V and 0 bases from J, the junction kept 8 bases outside the gene matches. Germline lookup yields CDR1 MNHNS and CDR2 SASEGT. This CDR3 is built from 16 residues. CDR3 loop: CASSGWTGHMNTEAFF. In DNA form, the CDR3 reads TGTGCCAGCAGTGGATGGACAGGACACATGAACACTGAAGCTTTCTTT.

This clone has just one count. The chain uses TRBV28 and TRBJ1-2; TRBD1 matches at 9 bases. Germline-derived CDR1 and CDR2 are MDHEN and SYDVKM. The CDR3 consists of 14 residues. The ends lost 6 bases at V and 2 bases at J; junction bases unmatched: 4. Here the CDR3 reads CASSSQGANYGYTF. CDR3 bases: TGTGCCAGCAGCTCACAGGGGGCAAACTATGGCTACACCTTC.

V usage is TRBV5-1 and J usage is TRBJ1-1; D is unclear. The V gene lost 0 bases and the J gene lost 3 bases, with 3 bases spanning the gap. This CDR3 region has 12 residues. The germline V gene has CDR1 SGHRS and CDR2 YFSETQ. The CDR3 DNA is TGCGCCAGCAGCTTGGCCGACACTGAAGCTTTCTTT. It yields the protein CASSLADTEAFF. The full variable domain, with the rest looked up from reference TRBV5-1 and TRBJ1-1, is KAGVTQTPRYLIKTRGQQVTLSCSPISGHRSVSWYQQTPGQGLQFLFEYFSETQRNKGNFPGRFSGRQFSNSRSEMNVSTLELGDSALYLCASSLADTEAFFGQGTRLTVV.

The chain uses TRBV2 and TRBJ2-1; 8 nucleotides agree with TRBD2. CDR3 length: 15 residues. V lost 4 bases and J lost 5; bases outside the gene matches: 7. Germline V gene data show CDR1 as SNHLY and CDR2 as FYNNEI. The CDR3 region is CASSVTSGAHNEQFF. The CDR3 bases are TGTGCCAGCAGTGTTACTAGCGGAGCCCACAATGAGCAGTTCTTC.

This chain joins TRBV5-3 and TRBJ1-1; D might be TRBD1 (5 bases). TRBV5-3 belongs to the ORF category, with a function that is uncertain. The V and J ends lost 4 bases and 4 bases respectively, with 20 bases between them. The CDR3 has 16 residues. The CDR3 reads CARSGTGTLEGTEAFF. The CDR3 DNA follows: TGTGCCAGAAGCGGGACCGGGACTCTCGAGGGCACTGAAGCTTTCTTT.

The chain uses TRBV18 and TRBJ1-5; D is unresolved. With 0 bases removed from V and 8 bases from J, the gap between germline ends came to 8 bases. CDR3 length: 13 amino acids. The germline CDR1 and CDR2 sequences are KGHSH and LQKENI. The CDR3 here is CASSPPDLKPQHF. CDR3 nucleotides: TGTGCCAGCTCACCACCTGATTTGAAGCCCCAGCATTTT. The full variable domain, completed using reference TRBV18 and TRBJ1-5, is NAGVMQNPRHLVRRRGQEARLRCSPMKGHSHVYWYRQLPEEGLKFMVYLQKENIIDESGMPKERFSAEFPKEGPSILRIQQVVRGDSAAYFCASSPPDLKPQHFGDGTRLSIL.

The rearrangement links TRBV5-5 to TRBJ2-7; 9 bases align to TRBD1. The V and J ends lost 4 bases and 0 bases, in that order; junction bases with no gene match: 5. The CDR3 contains 15 residues. Germline-derived CDR1 and CDR2 are SGHKS and YYEKEE (reference sequence). The chain's CDR3 is CASSLGTGYSYEQYF. The CDR3 DNA follows: TGTGCCAGCAGCCTCGGGACAGGGTACTCCTACGAGCAGTACTTC.

V gene TRBV28 combines with J gene TRBJ2-1, with 9 bases matching TRBD2. V was clipped by 3 bases and J by 0 bases; unmatched bases: 3. CDR1 MDHEN and CDR2 SYDVKM come from the germline V gene. The CDR3 has 16 residues. The CDR3 spells CASSFTSGRSYNEQFF. The CDR3 DNA follows: TGTGCCAGCAGTTTTACTAGCGGGCGCTCCTACAATGAGCAGTTCTTC.

The gene calls are TRBV5-1 and TRBJ1-1, with D possibly TRBD1 on 5 matching bases. Germline values: CDR1 SGHRS, CDR2 YFSETQ. CDR3 length: 14 amino acids. Deletions cut 4 bases from V and 1 base from J, with 11 bases between. For the CDR3, the DNA is TGCGCCAGCAGCCCGGGACGGGCGAACACTGAAGCTTTCTTT. Translation gives CASSPGRANTEAFF.

The rearrangement uses TRBV19 and TRBJ2-7, with D maybe TRBD2 (6 bases). The CDR3 loop spans 14 amino acids. Germline loops: CDR1 LNHDA, CDR2 SQIVND (reference sequence). Trimming cost V 6 bases and J 2 bases, with 14 bases left between them. The chain's CDR3 is CASRGGGPTYEQYF. The CDR3 nucleotides are TGTGCCAGTAGAGGCGGAGGGCCCACCTACGAGCAGTACTTC.

The chain links TRBV7-3 to TRBJ1-1; D gene unclear. CDR3 length: 13 residues. Germline lookup yields CDR1 SGHTA and CDR2 FQGTGA. With 5 bases removed from V and 5 bases from J, the gap between germline ends came to 12 bases. CDR3 sequence: CASSATPGTEAFF. The CDR3 region has the DNA TGTGCCAGCAGCGCCACCCCGGGGACTGAAGCTTTCTTT.

The chain recombines TRBV11-2 with TRBJ2-3; 7 bases fit TRBD2. Germline CDR1 and CDR2: SGHAT and FQNNGV. This CDR3 comprises 14 residues. V shed 7 bases and J 0 bases; nucleotides not matched to a gene: 4. CDR3 bases: TGTGCCAGCACCGCGCGGGGGAGCACAGATACGCAGTATTTT. Its protein is CASTARGSTDTQYF.

The rearrangement joins TRBV4-1 to TRBJ2-3; perhaps TRBD2 as D (6 bases). Between the trimmed V and J ends, which lost 2 bases and 5 bases, there was a span of 20 bases. Germline V CDR1 and CDR2: MGHRA, YSYEKL. This CDR3 region has 17 residues. The CDR3 loop is CASSQPRLGQGKDTQYF. The CDR3 DNA reads TGCGCCAGCAGCCAACCTCGACTAGGTCAAGGGAAAGATACGCAGTATTTT.

V and J are TRBV10-2 and TRBJ1-1; unclear D gene. Per germline, CDR1 WSHSY and CDR2 SAAADI. The length of the CDR3 is 12 residues. Trimming took 4 bases from V and 10 from J, leaving 13 bases between them. The CDR3 bases are TGCGCCAGCAGTGTGCTATGGGAGCGAGCTTTCTTT. As protein: CASSVLWERAFF.

The chain carries TRBV10-3 and TRBJ2-5; TRBD1 agrees at 11 bases. CDR3 size: 16 residues. V dropped 6 bases and J dropped 2; count of bases not matched to a gene: 8. The germline V gene has CDR1 ENHRY and CDR2 SYGVKD. Here the CDR3 reads CAISTRTGGGQETQYF. As DNA, the CDR3 is TGTGCCATCAGCACTAGGACAGGGGGCGGTCAAGAGACCCAGTACTTC.

V gene TRBV6-5 combines with J gene TRBJ2-1, with 7 bases identical to TRBD1. There are 11 residues in the CDR3. Germline V lookup: CDR1 MNHEY, CDR2 SVGAGI. The J segment lost 15 bases and the V segment lost 7 bases, leaving 9 bases of the junction unmatched. CDR3 sequence reads: CASNSGQVSFF. The DNA of the CDR3 is TGTGCCAGCAATTCCGGACAGGTGTCGTTCTTC.

This chain uses TRBV5-4 with TRBJ1-1; 12 nucleotides line up with TRBD1. Unmatched junction bases numbered 8, after V lost 2 bases and J lost 9 bases. CDR1 and CDR2 from the germline V gene are SGHNT and YYREEE (reference sequence). CDR3 size: 15 residues. The CDR3 is CASSFWGQGAAKAFF. CDR3 in DNA: TGTGCCAGCAGCTTTTGGGGACAGGGGGCCGCAAAAGCTTTCTTT.

This chain joins TRBV4-2 and TRBJ2-5; TRBD2 matches at 11 bases. V shed 4 bases, J shed 9 bases, and the junction held 10 bases outside the gene matches. The CDR3 has 15 amino acids. Germline CDR1 is LGHNA and CDR2 is YNFKEQ. This CDR3 reads CASSPGTSGAQAQYF. Here the CDR3 DNA reads TGTGCCAGCAGCCCCGGGACTAGCGGCGCCCAGGCCCAGTACTTC.

This clone was seen just once. J is TRBJ1-4 and V is TRBV5-6, with D perhaps matching TRBD1 (6 bases). Germline loops: CDR1 SGHDT, CDR2 YYEEEE. This CDR3 region has 14 residues. Deletions cut 3 bases from V and 7 bases from J, with 13 bases between. CDR3 protein: CASSSRGRAEKLFF. In DNA, the CDR3 is TGTGCCAGCAGCTCCAGGGGAAGGGCTGAAAAACTGTTTTTT.

This chain connects TRBV5-1 to TRBJ2-2; TRBD1 is a possible D gene (6 bases). Germline V lookup: CDR1 SGHRS, CDR2 YFSETQ. V gave up 3 bases and J gave up 4 bases, with 16 bases separating them. This CDR3 spans 16 amino acids. As DNA, the CDR3 is TGCGCCAGCAGCTATCAACAGGGAGTGGGCACCGGGGAGCTGTTTTTT. It codes for CASSYQQGVGTGELFF. The variable domain in full, completed from reference TRBV5-1 and TRBJ2-2, reads KAGVTQTPRYLIKTRGQQVTLSCSPISGHRSVSWYQQTPGQGLQFLFEYFSETQRNKGNFPGRFSGRQFSNSRSEMNVSTLELGDSALYLCASSYQQGVGTGELFFGEGSRLTVL.

The genes are TRBV11-2 and TRBJ2-1; 9 bases are shared with TRBD2. Germline V gives CDR1 SGHAT, CDR2 FQNNGV. The ends lost 0 bases at V and 0 bases at J; junction bases unmatched: 6. The CDR3 loop spans 18 amino acids. The CDR3 sequence is CASSLDIAGATSYNEQFF. CDR3 in DNA: TGTGCCAGCAGCTTAGATATAGCGGGAGCCACCTCCTACAATGAGCAGTTCTTC.

The rearrangement uses TRBV28 and TRBJ2-7; 7 nucleotides agree with TRBD1. Germline lookup yields CDR1 MDHEN and CDR2 SYDVKM. The CDR3 loop spans 15 amino acids. Unmatched junction bases numbered 6, after V lost 4 bases and J lost 0 bases. The CDR3 loop is CASSSTGAASYEQYF. CDR3 coding DNA: TGTGCCAGCAGTTCCACAGGGGCTGCCTCCTACGAGCAGTACTTC.

V usage is TRBV7-8 and J usage is TRBJ1-5; 7 positions agree with TRBD1. This CDR3 has 15 residues. V shed 4 bases, J shed 6 bases, and the junction held 9 bases outside the gene matches. Germline V CDR1 and CDR2: SGHVS, FQNEAQ. CDR3 nucleotide sequence: TGTGCCAGCAGCTCCAATCTCAGGGGGGGTCAGCCCCAGCATTTT. Translated, it gives CASSSNLRGGQPQHF.